This TCR beta chain comes out of a study of T cells in Graves' hyperthyroidism and ophthalmopathy. The length of the CDR3 is 13 residues. With 3 bases removed from V and 8 bases from J, the gap between germline ends came to 8 bases. From germline, CDR1 is SGHAT and CDR2 FQNNGV. This clonotype was counted at least ten times. TCR beta CDR3 region amplification was performed from RNA transcripts. Initially, a first-round RT-PCR of the TCR CDR3 employed the HTBI primer set. TCRdb itself ran the multiplex PCR reads through MiXCR, one entry per CDR3 protein. The profile shows under 400,000 distinct CDR3 sequences, around 14% of them singletons.

The chain uses TRBV11-2 and TRBJ1-6, with D unclear. This clonotype originated in a woman in her late teens or twenties with Graves' hyperthyroidism that later progressed to Graves' ophthalmopathy. Sequencing was performed on blood. CDR3 region: CASSFLVDSPLHF. In nucleotides, the CDR3 is TGTGCCAGCAGCTTCTTGGTGGATTCACCCCTCCACTTT.